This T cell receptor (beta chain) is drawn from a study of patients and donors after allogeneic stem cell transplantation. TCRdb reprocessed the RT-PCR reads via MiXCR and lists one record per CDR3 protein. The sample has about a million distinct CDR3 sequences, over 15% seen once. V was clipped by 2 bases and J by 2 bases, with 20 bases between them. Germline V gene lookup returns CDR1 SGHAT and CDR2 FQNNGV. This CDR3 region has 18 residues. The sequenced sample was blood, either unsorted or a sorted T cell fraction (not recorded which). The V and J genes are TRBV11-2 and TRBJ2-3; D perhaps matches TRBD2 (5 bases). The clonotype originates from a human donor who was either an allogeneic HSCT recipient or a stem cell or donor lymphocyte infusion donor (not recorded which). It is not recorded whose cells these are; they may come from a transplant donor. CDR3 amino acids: CASSLRPTGGLSTDTQYF. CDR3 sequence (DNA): TGTGCCAGCAGCTTACGGCCCACGGGCGGGTTGTCCACAGATACGCAGTATTTT.